The clone carrying this TCR beta chain appeared many times. Its antigen remains unknown. Sample barcodes and UMIs were carried by the TCR alpha and TCR beta cDNA libraries that 5'RACE generated with constant-segment primers. TCRdb independently ran MiXCR on the 5' RACE reads; one entry per CDR3 protein. Of fewer than 50,000 distinct CDR3 sequences detected, approximately 9.7% appear once; the ten largest clones hold roughly 12%. The sample is drawn from a study of T-cell memory formation after mild COVID-19. Regarding the study as a whole: Within pre-infection memory, some responding clones were found, suggesting cross-reactive memory joined.

CDR1 is SGHAT, CDR2 FQDESV, per germline (reference sequence). The CDR3 totals 16 residues. Trimming removed 5 bases from V and 2 bases from J; junction bases left unmatched: 8. Material: PBMCs or a T cell subset sorted from them (not recorded which). This chain uses TRBV11-1 with TRBJ2-2; 7 nucleotides line up with TRBD2. The receptor comes from an adult woman who had mild COVID-19 (a few samples of this study predate the infection). Cell type and time point are not known. CDR3 residues: CASSRSWGGNTGELFF. CDR3 DNA sequence: TGTGCCAGCAGCCGCAGTTGGGGGGGAAACACCGGGGAGCTGTTTTTT.